The text below deals with one TCR beta chain. A much bigger clone sits one base away, suggesting this may be a read error. This CDR3 comprises 13 residues. The germline CDR1 and CDR2 sequences are MGHDK and SYGVNS. The V gene end was trimmed by 8 bases and the J gene end by 1 base; junction bases not matched to a gene: 2. Enrolment of Seattle patients took place during active infection, and they were followed longitudinally. This entry is derived from a study of blood T cell repertoires in COVID-19. The wider study: COVID-19 samples from acute and convalescent phases originated in the United States, Italy and Spain. Sources were T cells, B-cell-depleted T cells, or PBMCs; the material itself was cDNA or gDNA.

Source study methods: Amplified reference gene primers provided the basis for estimating nucleated cell counts. Profiled with immunoSEQ multiplex PCR; TCRdb holds only in-frame clones, not every one. That table supplies the V and J calls and clone size; D and trimming were determined from the DNA. The repertoire includes about 230,000 clones, roughly 80% of them detected once, and roughly 8% sits in the top ten. Specimen: peripheral blood. The clonotype comes from an elderly woman with COVID-19, enrolled during active disease. The genes are TRBV25-1 and TRBJ1-1, with 9 bases fitting TRBD1. The CDR3, as DNA: TGTGCCAGCCGGGACAGGGCGAACACTGAAGCTTTCTTT. The encoded protein is CASRDRANTEAFF.